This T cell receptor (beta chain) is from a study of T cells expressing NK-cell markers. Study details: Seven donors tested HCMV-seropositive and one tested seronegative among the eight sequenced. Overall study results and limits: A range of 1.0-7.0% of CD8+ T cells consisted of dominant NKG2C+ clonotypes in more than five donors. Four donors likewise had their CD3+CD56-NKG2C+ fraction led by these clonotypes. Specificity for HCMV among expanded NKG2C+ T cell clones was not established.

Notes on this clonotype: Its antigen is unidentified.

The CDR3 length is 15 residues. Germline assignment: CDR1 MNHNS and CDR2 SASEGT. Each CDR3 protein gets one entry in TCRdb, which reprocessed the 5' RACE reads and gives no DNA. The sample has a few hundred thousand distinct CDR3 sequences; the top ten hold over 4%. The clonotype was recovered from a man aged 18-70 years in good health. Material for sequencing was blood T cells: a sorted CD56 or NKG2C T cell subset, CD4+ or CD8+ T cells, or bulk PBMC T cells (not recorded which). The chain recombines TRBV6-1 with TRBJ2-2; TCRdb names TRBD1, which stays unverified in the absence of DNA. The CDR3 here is CASTPTGGITGELFF.